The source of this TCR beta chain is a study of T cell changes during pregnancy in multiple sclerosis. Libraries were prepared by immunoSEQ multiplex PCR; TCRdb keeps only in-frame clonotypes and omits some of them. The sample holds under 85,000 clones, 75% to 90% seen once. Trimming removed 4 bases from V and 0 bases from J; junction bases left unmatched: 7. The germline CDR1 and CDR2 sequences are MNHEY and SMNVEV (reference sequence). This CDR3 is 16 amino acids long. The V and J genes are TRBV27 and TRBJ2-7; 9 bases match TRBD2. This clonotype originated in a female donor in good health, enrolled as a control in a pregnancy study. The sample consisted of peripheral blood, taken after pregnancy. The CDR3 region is CASSSYRTSASYEQYF. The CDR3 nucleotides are TGTGCCAGCAGTTCTTATCGGACTAGCGCCTCCTACGAGCAGTACTTC.